This record covers a single TCR beta chain. The data stem from a study of blood T cell repertoires in COVID-19. The V gene end was trimmed by 1 base and the J gene end by 2 bases; junction bases not matched to a gene: 9. The CDR3 extends over 17 amino acids. Germline lookup yields CDR1 SEHNR and CDR2 FQNEAQ (reference sequence). The protocol was immunoSEQ multiplex PCR, while the TCRdb copy is restricted to in-frame clones and leaves out a portion. The sample lists 50,000 or so clones; approximately 91% were seen once. This receptor was obtained from a human donor in a cohort sampled during active COVID-19. The sample comprised peripheral blood. The V and J genes are TRBV7-9 and TRBJ2-3, with 7 bases identical to TRBD2. CDR3 DNA: TGTGCCAGCAGCTTAGACCGGGCGGGGGTCTTCACAGATACGCAGTATTTT. Residues: CASSLDRAGVFTDTQYF.